These 4 T cell receptor beta chains were sequenced from one sample in a study of blood T cell repertoires in COVID-19. Repertoires were generated with immunoSEQ multiplex PCR, while TCRdb's copy carries only in-frame clones and drops some. The sample carries over 10,000 clones, about nine tenths recorded once. The sequencing input was peripheral blood. These receptors were obtained from a human donor in a cohort sampled during active COVID-19.

The V and J genes are TRBV11-1 and TRBJ2-7; TRBD2 matches 9 bases. The J segment lost 6 bases and the V segment lost 5 bases, leaving 14 bases of the junction unmatched. Germline CDR1 is SGHAT and CDR2 is FQDESV (reference sequence). CDR3 size: 16 residues. The CDR3, as DNA: TGTGCCAGCAGCCCCCGCACTAGCGGGCTTCATTCCGAGCAGTACTTC. Amino acid sequence: CASSPRTSGLHSEQYF.

This chain links TRBV9 with TRBJ2-3, with D unclear. The CDR3 spans 14 residues. V lost 6 bases and J 2 bases, leaving 13 bases between the germline ends. The germline V gene has CDR1 SGDLS and CDR2 YYNGEE. This chain's CDR3 is CASKGQVTTDTQYF. For the CDR3, the DNA is TGTGCCAGCAAAGGTCAGGTTACCACAGATACGCAGTATTTT.

This clone was seen just once. The chain uses TRBV28 and TRBJ2-7, with 9 positions matching TRBD2. The CDR3 runs 14 residues. Germline V lookup: CDR1 MDHEN, CDR2 SYDVKM. Trimming removed 5 bases from V and 4 bases from J; junction bases left unmatched: 6. The CDR3 coding sequence is TGTGCCAGCAGTCCAGCGGGAGGCCTTTACGAGCAGTACTTC. It is translated as CASSPAGGLYEQYF.

This clone showed up just a few times. V gene TRBV5-1 combines with J gene TRBJ1-3; tentative D call: TRBD1 (5 bases). The V gene's germline CDR1 is SGHRS and CDR2 YFSETQ. This CDR3 comprises 13 residues. The V gene lost 7 bases and the J gene lost 0 bases, with 8 bases spanning the gap. The CDR3 spells CASSQGSGNTIYF. DNA of the CDR3: TGCGCCAGCTCCCAGGGCTCTGGAAACACCATATATTTT.